This TCR beta chain is from a study of blood T cells in healthy people across ages. A second roughly 6 to 12 cycle PCR used barcoded and J-beta primers. TCRdb reprocessed the 5' RACE reads via MiXCR and lists one record per CDR3 protein. The sample carries about 1.8 million distinct CDR3 sequences, around half recorded once. Germline CDR1 SEHNR, CDR2 FQNEAQ (reference sequence). CDR3 length equals 14 residues. The TCR comes from a woman between 35 and 50 years old in good health. Sequences were obtained from blood. This chain links TRBV7-9 with TRBJ2-7; D might be TRBD2 (6 bases). The tail of the sequence fits TRBJ2-5 better, so the J call may be wrong. The CDR3 DNA reads as TGTGCCAGCATCCGCCCGACGGAGGGGGAGACCCAGTACTTC. It specifies CASIRPTEGETQYF.